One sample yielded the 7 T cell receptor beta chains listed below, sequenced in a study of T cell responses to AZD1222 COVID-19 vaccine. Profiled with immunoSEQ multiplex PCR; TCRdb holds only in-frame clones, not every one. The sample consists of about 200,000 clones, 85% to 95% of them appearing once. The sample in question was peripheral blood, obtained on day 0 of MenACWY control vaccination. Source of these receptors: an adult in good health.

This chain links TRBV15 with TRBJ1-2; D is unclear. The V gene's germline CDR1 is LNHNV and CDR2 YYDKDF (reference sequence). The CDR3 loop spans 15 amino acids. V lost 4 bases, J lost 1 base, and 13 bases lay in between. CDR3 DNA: TGTGCCACCAGCACCCCATCGCGGGATAACTATGGCTACACCTTC. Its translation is CATSTPSRDNYGYTF.

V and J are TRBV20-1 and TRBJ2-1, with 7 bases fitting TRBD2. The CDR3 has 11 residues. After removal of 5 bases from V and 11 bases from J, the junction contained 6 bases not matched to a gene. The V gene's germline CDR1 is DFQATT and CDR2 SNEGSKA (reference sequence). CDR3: CSAGTTSKQFF. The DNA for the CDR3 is TGCAGTGCTGGGACTACCAGTAAGCAGTTCTTC.

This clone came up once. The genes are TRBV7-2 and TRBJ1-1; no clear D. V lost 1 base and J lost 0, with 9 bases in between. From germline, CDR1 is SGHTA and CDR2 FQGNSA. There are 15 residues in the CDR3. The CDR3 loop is CASSLVLGMNTEAFF. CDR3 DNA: TGTGCCAGCAGCTTAGTTTTGGGGATGAACACTGAAGCTTTCTTT. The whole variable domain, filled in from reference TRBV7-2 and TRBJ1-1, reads GAGVSQSPSNKVTEKGKDVELRCDPISGHTALYWYRQSLGQGLEFLIYFQGNSAPDKSGLPSDRFSAERTGGSVSTLTIQRTQQEDSAVYLCASSLVLGMNTEAFFGQGTRLTVV.

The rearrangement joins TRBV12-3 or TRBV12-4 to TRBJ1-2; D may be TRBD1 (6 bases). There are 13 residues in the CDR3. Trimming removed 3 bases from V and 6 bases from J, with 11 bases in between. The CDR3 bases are TGTGCCAGCAGTTTGTACAGGGCGGATGGCTACACCTTC. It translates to CASSLYRADGYTF.

The CDR3 region is CASSEPGRPNTEAFF. The CDR3 nucleotides are TGTGCCAGCAGTGAACCGGGACGGCCGAACACTGAAGCTTTCTTT. The chain couples TRBV6-1 to TRBJ1-1; maybe TRBD1 (5 bases). The germline gives CDR1 MNHNS, CDR2 SASEGT. Trimming shortened V by 2 bases and J by 1 base, and 11 bases separated the two germline ends. This CDR3 has 15 amino acids.

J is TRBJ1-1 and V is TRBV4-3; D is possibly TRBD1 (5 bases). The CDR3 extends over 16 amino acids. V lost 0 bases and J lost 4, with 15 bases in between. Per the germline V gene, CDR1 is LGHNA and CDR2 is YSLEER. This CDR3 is CASSQDRGPVGTEAFF. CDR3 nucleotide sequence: TGCGCCAGCAGCCAAGATCGGGGCCCCGTGGGCACTGAAGCTTTCTTT.

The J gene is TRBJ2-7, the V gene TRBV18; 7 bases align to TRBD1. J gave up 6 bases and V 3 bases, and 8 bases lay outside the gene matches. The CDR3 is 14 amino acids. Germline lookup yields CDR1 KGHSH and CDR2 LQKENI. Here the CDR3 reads CASSPETGSREQYF. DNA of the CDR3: TGTGCCAGCTCACCTGAGACAGGGTCCCGCGAGCAGTACTTC.